The 9 T cell receptor beta chains reported below all come from one sample, sequenced in a study of Tregs in tolerant kidney transplant recipients. The data were produced by immunoSEQ multiplex PCR, yet TCRdb's version contains in-frame clones alone and is incomplete. The specimen's table records 31,000 or so clones. Here the sequenced sample was CD8+ T cells from blood, taken before the transplant. The receptors originated from a human donor who received a combined kidney and bone marrow transplant.

The part of the CDR3 DNA that was read is TGTGCCAGCAGCTTGGGGGGGGGTGCCCAAGAGACC. Translating gives CASSLGGGAQET. The full-length CDR3 reads as CASSLGGGAQETQYF. The chain uses TRBV5-5 and TRBJ2-5; 7 nucleotides match TRBD2. The read comes to an end 3 residues before the CDR3 does, leaving the germline J gene to fill in the end. The CDR3 sequence is 15 residues long. Germline V gives CDR1 SGHKS, CDR2 YYEKEE (reference sequence). The ends lost 0 bases at V and 1 base at J; junction bases unmatched: 3.

As concerns this clone: The missing CDR3 end, 3 residues past where the read stops, is filled in from the germline J gene. The V and J genes are TRBV19 and TRBJ2-7; 7 positions agree with TRBD2. Per the germline V gene, CDR1 is LNHDA and CDR2 is SQIVND (reference sequence). V lost 8 bases and J lost 3; bases outside the gene matches: 4. The CDR3 length is 12 residues. The CDR3 bases that were read are TGTGCCAGTCGAGGACTAGACTACGAG. Translated: CASRGLDYE. In full, the CDR3 reads CASRGLDYEQYF.

Partial CDR3 DNA: TGCGCCAGCAGCTTGACAGGCGGGGATTCACCC. Encoded protein: CASSLTGGDSP. The complete CDR3 reads CASSLTGGDSPLHF. The genes are TRBV5-1 and TRBJ1-6; tentative D call: TRBD1 (5 bases). The CDR3 extends 3 residues past the end of the read, so its final part is completed from the germline J gene. The CDR3 is 14 residues long. CDR1 is SGHRS and CDR2 is YFSETQ in the germline V gene. The V and J ends lost 1 base and 8 bases respectively, with 10 bases between them.

To note about this clone: The read ends 3 residues shy of where the CDR3 ends; the end is completed using the germline J gene. The rearrangement joins TRBV7-2 to TRBJ2-7, with 9 bases aligning to TRBD1. Germline CDR1 is SGHTA and CDR2 is FQGNSA. J gave up 4 bases and V 1 base, and 2 bases lay outside the gene matches. The CDR3 extends over 14 amino acids. CDR3 protein: CASSLEGTGYEQYF. CDR3 bases read: TGTGCCAGCAGCTTAGAGGGGACAGGGTACGAG.

With respect to this clone: The CDR3 extends 3 residues past the end of the read, so its final part is completed from the germline J gene. The V and J genes are TRBV19 and TRBJ2-1; 9 bases align to TRBD2. Germline values: CDR1 LNHDA, CDR2 SQIVND (reference sequence). The length of the CDR3 is 12 residues. CDR3 sequence reads: CAATSGYNEQFF. The DNA read from the CDR3 is TGTGCAGCGACTAGCGGATACAATGAG. The whole variable domain, filled in from reference TRBV19 and TRBJ2-1, reads DGGITQSPKYLFRKEGQNVTLSCEQNLNHDAMYWYRQDPGQGLRLIYYSQIVNDFQKGDIAEGYSVSREKKESFPLTVTSAQKNPTAFYLCAATSGYNEQFFGPGTRLTVL.

A remark on this clone: Read coverage stops 3 residues before the CDR3 terminus; the germline J gene supplies the remainder. The chain uses TRBV6-2 or TRBV6-3 and TRBJ1-5; D call uncertain. V shed 2 bases and J shed 6 bases, with 8 bases lying between them. This CDR3 spans 13 amino acids. Germline CDR1 reads MNHEY; CDR2 reads SVGEGT. CDR3 bases read: TGTGCCAGCAGTTACCCGGGTTTTCAGCCC. It specifies CASSYPGFQP. The whole CDR3 is CASSYPGFQPQHF.

In the case of this clone: The CDR3 end is not reached by the read, which stops 3 residues before it; the germline J gene fills it in. The chain recombines TRBV6-1 with TRBJ1-5; possibly TRBD1 for D (5 bases). The CDR3 consists of 13 residues. The ends were cut back, 3 bases at V and 6 bases at J, with 9 bases in the middle. CDR1 is MNHNS, CDR2 SASEGT, per germline. CDR3: CASSDTDSQPQHF. The DNA read from the CDR3 is TGTGCCAGCAGTGACACCGACAGTCAGCCC.

In the case of this clone: The read stops 3 residues short of the end of the CDR3; the missing end is completed from the germline J gene. This chain connects TRBV7-9 to TRBJ1-2, with TRBD1 matching 9 bases. The CDR3 extends over 14 amino acids. Germline V CDR1 and CDR2: SEHNR, FQNEAQ (reference sequence). CDR3 region: CASSWDRVPQAYTF. The sequenced CDR3 bases are TGTGCCAGCAGCTGGGACAGGGTGCCGCAAGCC.

Note on this clone: From the germline J gene comes the end of the CDR3, since the read stops 3 residues before it. This sequence joins TRBV29-1 and TRBJ2-1; tentatively, D is TRBD1 (6 bases). Germline CDR1 and CDR2: SQVTM and ANQGSEA. Trimming shortened V by 6 bases and J by 2 bases, and 14 bases separated the two germline ends. The CDR3 is 14 residues long. CDR3 region: CSVLQGGPYNEQFF. Partial CDR3 DNA: TGCAGCGTGCTACAGGGTGGTCCCTACAATGAG.